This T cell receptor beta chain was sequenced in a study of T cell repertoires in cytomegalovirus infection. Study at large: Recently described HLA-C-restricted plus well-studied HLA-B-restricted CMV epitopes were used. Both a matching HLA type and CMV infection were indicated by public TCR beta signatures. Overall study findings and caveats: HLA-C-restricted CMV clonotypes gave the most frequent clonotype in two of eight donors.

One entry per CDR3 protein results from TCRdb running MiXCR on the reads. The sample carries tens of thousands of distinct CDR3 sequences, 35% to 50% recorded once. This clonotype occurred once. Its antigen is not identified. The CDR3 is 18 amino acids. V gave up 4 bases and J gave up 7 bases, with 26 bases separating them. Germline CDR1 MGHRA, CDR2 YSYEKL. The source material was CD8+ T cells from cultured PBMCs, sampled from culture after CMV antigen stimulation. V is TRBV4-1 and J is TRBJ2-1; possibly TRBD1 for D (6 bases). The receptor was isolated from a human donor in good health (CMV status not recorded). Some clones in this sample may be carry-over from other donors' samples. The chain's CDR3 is CASSPHSGAGARGNEQFF. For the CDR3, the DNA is TGCGCCAGCAGCCCTCACTCTGGGGCAGGGGCGAGGGGTAATGAGCAGTTCTTC.